Presented here are 31 T cell receptor beta chains from one specimen sequenced in a study of post-analysis software for immune sequencing data. Study results and limitations: TRBV5-6, TRBV5-1 and TRBV20-1 were among four or five TRBV segments more frequent in patients than controls.

Antigens of these TCRs are unknown. The authors incorporated unique molecular identifiers into the TCR beta cDNA libraries. In TCRdb, the PCR reads were re-called with MiXCR into one record per CDR3 protein. The repertoire has roughly 650,000 distinct CDR3 sequences, 55% to 60% of them found once; the top ten carry approximately 10%. Sequenced input: blood. All receptors come from a girl aged 2-10 years with multiple sclerosis.

V gene TRBV6-4 combines with J gene TRBJ2-2, with 8 nucleotides matching TRBD1. Unmatched junction bases numbered 5, after V lost 6 bases and J lost 5 bases. Germline V gene data show CDR1 as MRHNA and CDR2 as SNTAGT. The CDR3 covers 14 residues. CDR3 DNA sequence: TGTGCCAGCAGGGACAGGGTCGGAACCGGGGAGCTGTTTTTT. It codes for CASRDRVGTGELFF.

The J gene is TRBJ2-2, the V gene TRBV2; the match to TRBD1 covers 12 bases. The CDR3 extends over 14 amino acids. The germline V gene encodes CDR1 SNHLY and CDR2 FYNNEI. With 6 bases clipped from V and 6 bases from J, the junction kept 2 bases outside the gene matches. The CDR3 DNA follows: TGTGCCAGCAGCCGGGACAGGGGGCCCGGGGAGCTGTTTTTT. Encoded protein: CASSRDRGPGELFF.

The chain uses TRBV5-6 and TRBJ2-3; 7 nucleotides align to TRBD1. Trimming at V came to 3 bases and at J to 1 base, leaving 8 bases not matched to a gene. This CDR3 comprises 16 residues. Germline V CDR1 and CDR2: SGHDT, YYEEEE. In nucleotides, the CDR3 is TGTGCCAGCAGCTCATCCGGGACAGACGGCACAGATACGCAGTATTTT. It encodes CASSSSGTDGTDTQYF. Variable domain in full (rest from reference TRBV5-6 and TRBJ2-3): DAGVTQSPTHLIKTRGQQVTLRCSPKSGHDTVSWYQQALGQGPQFIFQYYEEEERQRGNFPDRFSGHQFPNYSSELNVNALLLGDSALYLCASSSSGTDGTDTQYFGPGTRLTVL.

The chain links TRBV7-2 to TRBJ1-5, with D unclear. The germline gives CDR1 SGHTA, CDR2 FQGNSA. This CDR3 region has 18 residues. V was cut by 5 bases and J by 6 bases, with 26 bases left in between. The CDR3 protein is CASSTRSISGKKVQPQHF. CDR3 sequence (DNA): TGTGCCAGCAGCACCAGAAGCATATCTGGGAAAAAGGTTCAGCCCCAGCATTTT.

The chain employs TRBV6-6 and TRBJ2-1, with 10 bases fitting TRBD2. The CDR3 is 16 amino acids. Germline CDR1 and CDR2: MNHNY and SVGAGI (reference sequence). J lost 2 bases, V lost 4 bases, and 5 bases had no gene match. Here the CDR3 DNA reads TGTGCCAGCAGTTCCCCCGGGACTAGCGCCTACAATGAGCAGTTCTTC. It yields the protein CASSSPGTSAYNEQFF.

The gene calls are TRBV2 and TRBJ2-1, with unresolved D. Deletions cut 5 bases from V and 0 bases from J, with 11 bases between. The CDR3 length is 15 residues. Germline assignment: CDR1 SNHLY and CDR2 FYNNEI. The CDR3 DNA reads as TGTGCCAGCAGTATGGGCGGTCCCTCCTACAATGAGCAGTTCTTC. It specifies CASSMGGPSYNEQFF.

This chain connects TRBV5-1 to TRBJ2-3; 10 nucleotides line up with TRBD2. The V gene's germline CDR1 is SGHRS and CDR2 YFSETQ. V dropped 7 bases and J dropped 0; count of bases not matched to a gene: 8. This CDR3 comprises 16 residues. CDR3 amino acids: CASAITSGISTDTQYF. The DNA for the CDR3 is TGCGCCAGCGCCATTACTAGCGGGATAAGCACAGATACGCAGTATTTT.

The chain joins TRBV6-2 or TRBV6-3 to TRBJ2-1; the D is unclear. The CDR3 length is 17 residues. Trimming took 2 bases from V and 4 from J, leaving 18 bases between them. The germline V gene encodes CDR1 MNHEY and CDR2 SVGEGT. The CDR3 nucleotides are TGTGCCAGCAGTTACGTCCGTGGACGGGTGGAATACAATGAGCAGTTCTTC. This gives the protein CASSYVRGRVEYNEQFF.

The V and J genes are TRBV6-6 and TRBJ2-1; unclear D gene. Trimming stripped 6 bases from V and 4 bases from J, with 13 bases between. Looked up from germline, CDR1 is MNHNY and CDR2 is SVGAGI (reference sequence). The CDR3 is made up of 14 amino acids. This chain's CDR3 is CASRPAAQYNEQFF. The CDR3 region has the DNA TGTGCCAGCAGACCCGCGGCTCAATACAATGAGCAGTTCTTC.

The chain recombines TRBV5-1 with TRBJ2-1; 11 nucleotides match TRBD2. The germline CDR1 and CDR2 sequences are SGHRS and YFSETQ. The CDR3 is 20 residues long. The V segment lost 1 base and the J segment 0 bases; nucleotides outside the gene matches: 12. The CDR3 DNA reads as TGCGCCAGCAGCTTGCATTGGTCTAGGCTAGCGGGAGGCTCCTACAATGAGCAGTTCTTC. Translation: CASSLHWSRLAGGSYNEQFF.

This rearrangement joins TRBV3-1 to TRBJ2-3, with 7 bases aligning to TRBD1. This CDR3 has 19 amino acids. The V gene's germline CDR1 is LGHDT and CDR2 YNNKEL (reference sequence). V lost 1 base, J lost 2 bases, and 15 bases stayed unmatched. The CDR3 sequence: CASSQGPLWTGGITDTQYF. CDR3 DNA sequence: TGTGCCAGCAGCCAAGGTCCCCTTTGGACAGGCGGAATCACAGATACGCAGTATTTT.

The chain links TRBV10-3 to TRBJ1-5; 9 nucleotides line up with TRBD1. After removal of 2 bases from V and 2 bases from J, the junction contained 7 bases not matched to a gene. This CDR3 is 17 amino acids long. In germline, CDR1 is ENHRY, CDR2 SYGVKD. The CDR3 DNA follows: TGTGCCATCAGTGAGGGAAGGGGACAGGGTGGCAATCAGCCCCAGCATTTT. Protein product: CAISEGRGQGGNQPQHF.

The chain recombines TRBV20-1 with TRBJ1-4; D perhaps matches TRBD1 (6 bases). The CDR3 totals 13 residues. Trimming removed 4 bases from V and 8 bases from J, with 14 bases in between. CDR1 DFQATT and CDR2 SNEGSKA come from the germline V gene (reference sequence). In nucleotides, the CDR3 is TGCAGTGCTACCATGGGAAGGGGGGAAAAACTGTTTTTT. Protein: CSATMGRGEKLFF.

V is TRBV7-2 and J is TRBJ1-4; D might be TRBD1 (5 bases). Trimming left V 7 bases short and J 5 bases short, with 11 bases between. The CDR3 is 13 residues long. In germline, CDR1 is SGHTA, CDR2 FQGNSA. The CDR3 reads CASNRGVNEKLFF. The CDR3 bases are TGTGCCAGCAACCGAGGGGTGAATGAAAAACTGTTTTTT.

Only a few counts were recorded for this clonotype. The chain combines TRBV29-1 with TRBJ1-2; D remains ambiguous. Germline V CDR1 and CDR2: SQVTM, ANQGSEA. This CDR3 is 12 amino acids long. The V end was cut by 7 bases, the J end by 2 bases, with 11 bases between. CDR3 loop: CSGADGNYGYTF. For the CDR3, the DNA is TGCAGCGGTGCGGACGGGAACTATGGCTACACCTTC.

This rearrangement joins TRBV4-1 to TRBJ2-7, with TRBD2 matching 13 bases. The DNA end favors TRBJ2-5, so the J call may be wrong. CDR1 is MGHRA and CDR2 is YSYEKL in the germline V gene. The length of the CDR3 is 17 residues. CDR3 nucleotides: TGCGCCAGCAGCCAAGGACTAGCGGGAGGAGAGTGGGAGACCCAGTACTTC. This sequence encodes CASSQGLAGGEWETQYF.

The chain carries TRBV5-5 and TRBJ2-3; 12 bases align to TRBD2. This CDR3 has 16 amino acids. CDR1 is SGHKS and CDR2 is YYEKEE in the germline V gene (reference sequence). Trimming took 4 bases from V and 5 from J; bases not matched to a gene: 8. This CDR3 is CASSLMTSGSLDTQYF. The CDR3 coding sequence is TGTGCCAGCAGCCTAATGACTAGCGGGAGTTTAGATACGCAGTATTTT.

The V gene is TRBV5-6, the J gene TRBJ2-5; 8 bases line up with TRBD2. CDR3 length equals 14 residues. CDR1 is SGHDT, CDR2 YYEEEE, per germline. The junction had 7 bases not matched to a gene; V was cut back by 4 bases and J by 5 bases. CDR3 bases: TGTGCCAGCAGCCCCGGGGGGGCCCCCGAGACCCAGTACTTC. Protein: CASSPGGAPETQYF.

This clonotype was picked up a small number of times. The V gene is TRBV4-3, the J gene TRBJ2-1; possible D gene TRBD1, 6 bases. CDR3 length equals 16 residues. Trimming stripped 0 bases from V and 6 bases from J, with 15 bases between. Germline loops: CDR1 LGHNA, CDR2 YSLEER. CDR3 sequence (DNA): TGCGCCAGCAGCCAAGATGCTCCAGGGACATTCAATGAGCAGTTCTTC. This gives the protein CASSQDAPGTFNEQFF.

This clonotype was seen a few times. V usage is TRBV12-3 or TRBV12-4 and J usage is TRBJ2-5; D remains ambiguous. CDR3 length: 14 amino acids. V lost 2 bases and J 1 base, leaving 8 bases between the germline ends. In DNA, the CDR3 is TGTGCCAGCAGTTTACCCCCGACCCAAGAGACCCAGTACTTC. Translation: CASSLPPTQETQYF.

The V and J genes are TRBV5-1 and TRBJ2-1, with 9 bases matching TRBD2. CDR1 SGHRS and CDR2 YFSETQ come from the germline V gene. The CDR3 length is 17 residues. After removal of 3 bases from V and 5 bases from J, the junction contained 12 bases not matched to a gene. CDR3 residues: CASSSLPTSGGDNEQFF. DNA of the CDR3: TGCGCCAGCAGCTCGCTGCCGACTAGCGGAGGCGACAATGAGCAGTTCTTC.

V usage is TRBV3-1 and J usage is TRBJ1-1, with D hard to call. Germline CDR1 is LGHDT and CDR2 is YNNKEL (reference sequence). The CDR3 totals 14 residues. V was shortened by 4 bases and J by 0 bases, with 9 bases between the two germline ends. The CDR3 is CASSPFGLNTEAFF. The CDR3 coding sequence is TGTGCCAGCAGCCCCTTCGGCCTGAACACTGAAGCTTTCTTT.

Comment on this clonotype: The germline gene is not matched at one end of the junction; a read error may be the cause. The chain recombines TRBV5-1 with TRBJ2-7; 9 nucleotides agree with TRBD1. The germline CDR1 and CDR2 sequences are SGHRS and YFSETQ. CDR3 length equals 14 residues. The CDR3 loop reads CASSLAGTGYERYF. The CDR3 coding sequence is TGCGCCAGCAGCTTGGCTGGGACAGGGTACGAGCGGTACTTC. Full variable domain (remainder filled in from reference TRBV5-1 and TRBJ2-7): KAGVTQTPRYLIKTRGQQVTLSCSPISGHRSVSWYQQTPGQGLQFLFEYFSETQRNKGNFPGRFSGRQFSNSRSEMNVSTLELGDSALYLCASSLAGTGYERYFGPGTRLTVT.

As to this clonotype: At one boundary the junction diverges from the germline segment, which might be a read error. The rearrangement joins TRBV12-3 or TRBV12-4 to TRBJ2-5, with 8 bases matching TRBD2. The CDR3 totals 12 residues. CDR3 sequence: CASSIAGETQYF. The CDR3, as DNA: TGTGCCAGCAGTATAGCGGGGGAGACCCAGTACTTC.

The J gene is TRBJ2-1, the V gene TRBV12-3 or TRBV12-4; D is ambiguous. The CDR3 is 15 residues long. V shed 4 bases and J shed 0 bases, with 10 bases lying between them. The CDR3 here is CASSWLGISYNEQFF. For the CDR3, the DNA is TGTGCCAGCAGTTGGCTAGGGATCTCCTACAATGAGCAGTTCTTC.

V usage is TRBV6-5 and J usage is TRBJ2-7; D remains unclear. The CDR3 is made up of 14 amino acids. Germline CDR1 is MNHEY and CDR2 is SVGAGI. V was shortened by 7 bases and J by 2 bases, with 15 bases between the two germline ends. CDR3 DNA sequence: TGTGCCAGCAAACCCACGGGCGGAGCCTACGAGCAGTACTTC. Translated, it gives CASKPTGGAYEQYF.

V and J are TRBV6-2 or TRBV6-3 and TRBJ1-1; D unclear. The CDR3 consists of 14 residues. Germline V gene sequence: CDR1 MNHEY, CDR2 SVGEGT. Between the trimmed V and J ends, which lost 0 bases and 0 bases, there was a span of 5 bases. The CDR3 DNA sequence: TGTGCCAGCAGTTACTCGCAGCTGAACACTGAAGCTTTCTTT. It encodes CASSYSQLNTEAFF.

With respect to this clonotype: At one of its ends the junction is not consistent with the germline gene, which may arise from a read error. V and J are TRBV5-1 and TRBJ2-7, with D hard to call. The germline V gene encodes CDR1 SGHRS and CDR2 YFSETQ. CDR3 size: 15 residues. CDR3 region: CASNLGWGFSYEQYF. CDR3 sequence (DNA): TGCGCCAGCAACTTGGGCTGGGGTTTCTCCTACGAGCAGTACTTC.

This chain uses TRBV7-2 with TRBJ2-3, with D perhaps assigned TRBD1 or TRBD2 (5 bases each). The ends were cut back, 1 base at V and 4 bases at J, with 18 bases in the middle. Germline CDR1 is SGHTA and CDR2 is FQGNSA. CDR3 length equals 17 residues. CDR3 protein: CASSLGGQGRVSDTQYF. DNA for the CDR3: TGTGCCAGCAGCTTAGGAGGGCAGGGCAGAGTTTCAGATACGCAGTATTTT.

This rearrangement joins TRBV29-1 to TRBJ2-4, with 8 bases matching TRBD1. The J call may be mistaken, given a closer DNA end match to TRBJ2-7. CDR1 is SQVTM, CDR2 ANQGSEA, per germline. The CDR3 runs to 13 residues. This CDR3 is CSVEADRGYEQYF. CDR3 in DNA: TGCAGCGTTGAAGCCGACAGGGGCTACGAGCAGTACTTC.

This sequence joins TRBV12-3 or TRBV12-4 and TRBJ2-1, with TRBD1 matching over 9 bases. The CDR3 length is 11 residues. Trimming cost V 6 bases and J 14 bases; bases outside gene matches: 5. CDR3 sequence reads: CASSRRQGEFF. In nucleotides, the CDR3 is TGTGCCAGCAGCCGTAGACAGGGGGAGTTCTTC.